The 26 T cell receptor beta chains presented below share a single source sample, sequenced in a study of blood T cells in healthy people across ages. A second PCR, run for about 7 to 11 cycles, used a sample-barcoded 5' primer plus a J-beta primer mix. TCRdb ran MiXCR on the 5' RACE reads and lists one entry per CDR3 protein. The repertoire holds fewer than 2 million distinct CDR3 sequences, roughly two fifths seen once, with 23% in the top ten. The sequenced sample was blood. Receptors were obtained from a human donor in good health.

This clonotype appeared a single time. The chain combines TRBV5-1 with TRBJ1-2, with unresolved D. V was shortened by 2 bases and J by 6 bases, with 11 bases between the two germline ends. Germline CDR1 reads SGHRS; CDR2 reads YFSETQ. CDR3 length: 13 residues. The CDR3 nucleotides are TGCGCCAGCAGCTTTGCCGGGAGTGATGGCTACACCTTC. The encoded protein is CASSFAGSDGYTF.

V usage is TRBV20-1 and J usage is TRBJ2-4; 9 nucleotides line up with TRBD1. Germline CDR1 is DFQATT and CDR2 is SNEGSKA (reference sequence). V dropped 3 bases and J dropped 13; count of bases not matched to a gene: 22. The CDR3 is 17 residues long. Here the CDR3 DNA reads TGCAGTGCTAGGGATCTTAGAGGGACAGGGAATGCCTACGGGCAGTACTTC. Translated: CSARDLRGTGNAYGQYF.

This clonotype was observed a handful of times. The chain employs TRBV5-5 and TRBJ1-5; 8 bases are a match to TRBD1. Germline V gives CDR1 SGHKS, CDR2 YYEKEE (reference sequence). The V gene end was trimmed by 2 bases and the J gene end by 0 bases; junction bases not matched to a gene: 7. The CDR3 is made up of 17 amino acids. The CDR3 sequence is CASSLFGQGSSNQPQHF. DNA of the CDR3: TGTGCCAGCAGCTTATTTGGACAGGGATCTAGCAATCAGCCCCAGCATTTT.

This clonotype was recorded a few times. The gene calls are TRBV7-2 and TRBJ1-2; D uncertain. There are 13 residues in the CDR3. V was pared by 1 base and J by 8 bases, with 11 bases between. CDR1 SGHTA and CDR2 FQGNSA come from the germline V gene. The CDR3 DNA sequence: TGTGCCAGCAGCTTAGTGGCCACTGGGGGCTACACCTTC. This sequence encodes CASSLVATGGYTF.

This chain connects TRBV7-9 to TRBJ2-7, with D maybe TRBD2 (6 bases). The CDR3 runs 14 residues. The germline V gene has CDR1 SEHNR and CDR2 FQNEAQ (reference sequence). V lost 1 base and J 3 bases, leaving 10 bases between the germline ends. As DNA, the CDR3 is TGTGCCAGCAGCTTAGTGGAGGGAAGCTACGAGCAGTACTTC. Protein product: CASSLVEGSYEQYF.

V is TRBV6-1 and J is TRBJ2-6, with 7 bases aligning to TRBD1. The CDR3 is 18 residues long. CDR1 and CDR2 from the germline V gene are MNHNS and SASEGT. The ends lost 6 bases at V and 5 bases at J; junction bases unmatched: 16. CDR3 protein: CASRPTGAAEEWANVLTF. In nucleotides, the CDR3 is TGTGCCAGCAGGCCTACAGGGGCGGCTGAGGAGTGGGCCAACGTCCTGACTTTC.

This chain connects TRBV13 to TRBJ1-2; D may be TRBD1 (5 bases). V dropped 5 bases and J dropped 6 bases, with 16 bases sitting between them. This CDR3 spans 14 amino acids. Germline V gene sequence: CDR1 PRHDT, CDR2 FYEKMQ (reference sequence). DNA for the CDR3: TGTGCCAGCAGCCGTGATGAGGGGAGCCATGGCTACACCTTC. Translated, it gives CASSRDEGSHGYTF.

This clonotype was picked up a small number of times. This chain uses TRBV27 with TRBJ2-4; 7 positions match TRBD2. This CDR3 has 16 residues. Germline loops: CDR1 MNHEY, CDR2 SMNVEV (reference sequence). Trimming cost V 6 bases and J 0 bases; bases outside gene matches: 8. The CDR3 DNA reads TGTGCCAGCAGGCGCTCGGGACTACTAGCCAAAAACATTCAGTACTTC. Translation gives CASRRSGLLAKNIQYF.

J is TRBJ1-2 and V is TRBV3-1; 7 positions agree with TRBD1. This CDR3 comprises 13 residues. Germline V gene sequence: CDR1 LGHDT, CDR2 YNNKEL (reference sequence). V lost 6 bases, J lost 7 bases, and 8 bases stayed unmatched. DNA for the CDR3: TGTGCCAGCAGAGCGGGACAGAGACGTGGCTACACCTTC. This translates into CASRAGQRRGYTF.

This clonotype has only one observation. The rearrangement joins TRBV20-1 to TRBJ2-3; TRBD2 might be the D (5 bases). V was pared by 3 bases and J by 5 bases, with 12 bases between. The CDR3 runs 13 residues. CDR1 is DFQATT, CDR2 SNEGSKA, per germline (reference sequence). CDR3 DNA sequence: TGCAGTGCTAGTCCCCCCGGGGTAGATACGCAGTATTTT. Its protein is CSASPPGVDTQYF.

The table lists this clonotype with a few counts. The V and J genes are TRBV10-3 and TRBJ2-7; 13 nucleotides agree with TRBD2. The V gene's germline CDR1 is ENHRY and CDR2 SYGVKD. The CDR3 is made up of 15 amino acids. After removal of 6 bases from V and 2 bases from J, the junction contained 4 bases not matched to a gene. CDR3 residues: CAIRGLAGETYEQYF. The CDR3 DNA reads as TGTGCCATCAGAGGACTAGCGGGGGAGACCTACGAGCAGTACTTC.

This clonotype turned up a few times. At one of its ends the junction is not consistent with the germline gene, which may arise from a read error. The rearrangement uses TRBV28 and TRBJ2-3; TRBD1 is a possible D gene (5 bases). Per the germline V gene, CDR1 is MDHEN and CDR2 is SYDVKM. The CDR3 has 15 residues. The CDR3 sequence: CASSLRQSLKDMQYF. The DNA of the CDR3 is TGTGCCAGCAGTTTGAGACAGTCCCTAAAAGATATGCAGTATTTT.

This chain uses TRBV2 with TRBJ2-6; possible D gene TRBD2, 5 bases. The V gene's germline CDR1 is SNHLY and CDR2 FYNNEI. The CDR3 spans 17 residues. The V gene lost 2 bases and the J gene lost 0 bases, with 11 bases spanning the gap. CDR3 coding DNA: TGTGCCAGCAGTGAACGGGAACCCCTCTCTGGGGCCAACGTCCTGACTTTC. Protein product: CASSEREPLSGANVLTF.

This sequence joins TRBV12-3 or TRBV12-4 and TRBJ1-5; D ambiguous. Trimming left V 6 bases short and J 5 bases short, with 14 bases between. This CDR3 has 14 residues. CDR3 sequence (DNA): TGTGCCAGCAGCCGGGCGGAGCCTTATCAGCCCCAGCATTTT. Encoded protein: CASSRAEPYQPQHF.

In regard to this clonotype: At one end the junction does not follow the germline gene, possibly because of a read error. V is TRBV10-3 and J is TRBJ2-1; D is perhaps TRBD1 (5 bases). The CDR3 sequence is 14 residues long. CDR1 is ENHRY and CDR2 is SYGVKD in the germline V gene. CDR3 sequence reads: CVISGSTGPDEQFF. The CDR3 bases are TGTGTCATCAGTGGCTCTACAGGCCCGGATGAGCAGTTCTTC.

As regards this clonotype: One junction end disagrees with the germline gene, perhaps due to a read error. V and J are TRBV2 and TRBJ2-1; D may be TRBD2 (5 bases). The CDR3 totals 11 residues. Germline values: CDR1 SNHLY, CDR2 FYNNEI. This CDR3 is CTSSERETQFF. DNA for the CDR3: TGTACCAGCAGTGAAAGGGAGACCCAGTTCTTC.

This clonotype has only a few counts. J is TRBJ1-2 and V is TRBV20-1; no reliable D call. CDR1 and CDR2 from the germline V gene are DFQATT and SNEGSKA (reference sequence). The CDR3 contains 12 residues. V lost 3 bases to trimming and J lost 2 bases, with 7 bases between them. The CDR3 sequence is CSASVGNYGYTF. CDR3 coding DNA: TGCAGTGCTAGCGTCGGGAACTATGGCTACACCTTC.

CDR3 in amino acids: CASSQVTVLRHQETQYF. The CDR3 nucleotides are TGTGCCAGCAGCCAAGTTACGGTCCTACGGCATCAAGAGACCCAGTACTTC. This chain uses TRBV14 with TRBJ2-5; D ambiguous. Per the germline V gene, CDR1 is SGHDN and CDR2 is FVKESK. Trimming took off 1 base at V and 2 bases at J, with 17 bases between the two ends. The CDR3 loop spans 17 amino acids. Complete variable domain (other parts from reference TRBV14 and TRBJ2-5): EAGVTQFPSHSVIEKGQTVTLRCDPISGHDNLYWYRRVMGKEIKFLLHFVKESKQDESGMPNNRFLAERTGGTYSTLKVQPAELEDSGVYFCASSQVTVLRHQETQYFGPGTRLLVL.

This clonotype appeared a few times. The chain uses TRBV10-3 and TRBJ1-2; 10 bases line up with TRBD1. The CDR3 is made up of 16 amino acids. The V segment lost 8 bases and the J segment 6 bases; nucleotides outside the gene matches: 15. The V gene's germline CDR1 is ENHRY and CDR2 SYGVKD. CDR3 DNA sequence: TGTGCCATCCAGATCAGGACAGGGGGAGAGGATGATGGCTACACCTTC. It is translated as CAIQIRTGGEDDGYTF.

The rearrangement joins TRBV20-1 to TRBJ1-1; 7 nucleotides agree with TRBD1. With V trimmed by 4 bases and J by 3 bases, 2 bases remained unmatched. Germline V gene data show CDR1 as DFQATT and CDR2 as SNEGSKA (reference sequence). This CDR3 region has 12 residues. The CDR3 bases are TGCAGTGCTACAGGGGGGTACACTGAAGCTTTCTTT. Amino acids: CSATGGYTEAFF.

This chain connects TRBV3-1 to TRBJ1-1, with TRBD1 as a possible D gene (5 bases). Germline CDR1 is LGHDT and CDR2 is YNNKEL (reference sequence). V lost 3 bases to trimming and J lost 0 bases, with 11 bases between them. CDR3 length: 15 amino acids. CDR3 nucleotide sequence: TGTGCCAGCAGCCAGGTCGGACATCTGAACACTGAAGCTTTCTTT. Encoded protein: CASSQVGHLNTEAFF.

Only a few counts were recorded for this clonotype. V and J are TRBV29-1 and TRBJ2-1, with D maybe TRBD2 (6 bases). Germline CDR1 reads SQVTM; CDR2 reads ANQGSEA. Trimming removed 7 bases from V and 0 bases from J, with 10 bases in between. The CDR3 has 13 amino acids. CDR3 amino acids: CSGDSRSYNEQFF. CDR3 coding DNA: TGCAGCGGGGACTCCCGCTCCTACAATGAGCAGTTCTTC.

The rearrangement joins TRBV28 to TRBJ1-2; D remains unclear. The CDR3 runs to 12 residues. Trimming cost V 2 bases and J 8 bases, with 9 bases left between them. Germline V gene sequence: CDR1 MDHEN, CDR2 SYDVKM. The CDR3 DNA reads as TGTGCCAGCAGTTTAAATCGCGTAGGCTACACCTTC. Translation: CASSLNRVGYTF.

This chain uses TRBV7-2 with TRBJ1-2; a weak D match, TRBD1 (5 bases). V was clipped by 1 base and J by 1 base, with 10 bases between them. Germline V CDR1 and CDR2: SGHTA, FQGNSA. This CDR3 has 15 residues. CDR3 in DNA: TGTGCCAGCAGCTTAGGATCCAGGGTTAACTATGGCTACACCTTC. This gives the protein CASSLGSRVNYGYTF.

This rearrangement joins TRBV18 to TRBJ1-2, with 9 bases aligning to TRBD1. From germline, CDR1 is KGHSH and CDR2 LQKENI. The CDR3 is 16 residues long. J lost 3 bases, V lost 4 bases, and 9 bases had no gene match. The CDR3 region has the DNA TGTGCCAGCTCACACGACAACAGGGGGCTGGACTATGGCTACACCTTC. This translates into CASSHDNRGLDYGYTF.

This clonotype was found a few times. The chain combines TRBV9 with TRBJ2-7; tentatively, D is TRBD1 (6 bases). Trimming took 3 bases from V and 7 from J, leaving 8 bases between them. CDR3 length equals 11 residues. From germline, CDR1 is SGDLS and CDR2 YYNGEE. Here the CDR3 DNA reads TGTGCCAGCAGCGATGGACAGGAGCAGTACTTC. Its protein is CASSDGQEQYF.